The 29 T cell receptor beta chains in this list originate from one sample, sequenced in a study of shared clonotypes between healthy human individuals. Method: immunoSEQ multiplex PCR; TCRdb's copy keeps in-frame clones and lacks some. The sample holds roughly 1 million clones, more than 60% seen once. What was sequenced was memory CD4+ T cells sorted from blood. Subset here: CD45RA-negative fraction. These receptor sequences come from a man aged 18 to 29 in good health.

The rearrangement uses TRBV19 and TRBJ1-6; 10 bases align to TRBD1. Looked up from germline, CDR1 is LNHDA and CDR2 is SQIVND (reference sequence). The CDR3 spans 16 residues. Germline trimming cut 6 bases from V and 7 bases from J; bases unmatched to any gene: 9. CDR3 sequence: CASSPRTGGPNSPLHF. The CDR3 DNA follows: TGTGCCAGTAGCCCTCGGACAGGGGGGCCCAATTCACCCCTCCACTTT.

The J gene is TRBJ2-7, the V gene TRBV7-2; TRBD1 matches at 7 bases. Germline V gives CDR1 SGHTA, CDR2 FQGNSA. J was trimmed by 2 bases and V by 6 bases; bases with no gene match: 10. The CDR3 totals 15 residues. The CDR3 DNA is TGTGCCAGCAGGCTAAGGGACAGTAATACCTACGAGCAGTACTTC. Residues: CASRLRDSNTYEQYF.

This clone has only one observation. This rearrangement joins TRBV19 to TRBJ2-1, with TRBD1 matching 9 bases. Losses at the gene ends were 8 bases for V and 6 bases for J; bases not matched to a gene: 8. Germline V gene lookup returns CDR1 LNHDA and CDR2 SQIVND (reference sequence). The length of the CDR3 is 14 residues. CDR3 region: CASSGTGISNEQFF. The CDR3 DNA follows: TGTGCCAGTTCCGGGACAGGGATAAGCAATGAGCAGTTCTTC.

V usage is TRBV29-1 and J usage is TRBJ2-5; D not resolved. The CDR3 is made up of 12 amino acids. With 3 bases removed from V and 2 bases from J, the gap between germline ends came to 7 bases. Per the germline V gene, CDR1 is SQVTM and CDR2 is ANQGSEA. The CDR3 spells CSVDRLQETQYF. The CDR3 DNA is TGCAGCGTTGATCGTCTTCAAGAGACCCAGTACTTC.

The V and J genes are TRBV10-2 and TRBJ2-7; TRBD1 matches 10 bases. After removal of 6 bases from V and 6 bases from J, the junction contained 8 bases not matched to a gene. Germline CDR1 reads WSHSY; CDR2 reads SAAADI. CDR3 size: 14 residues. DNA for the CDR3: TGCGCCAGCAGCGACCGGGACAGGGGTGGCGAGCAGTACTTC. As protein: CASSDRDRGGEQYF.

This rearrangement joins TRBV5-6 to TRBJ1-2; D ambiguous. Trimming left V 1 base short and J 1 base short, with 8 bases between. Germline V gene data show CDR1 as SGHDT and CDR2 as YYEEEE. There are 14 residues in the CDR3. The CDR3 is CASSLSNFNYGYTF. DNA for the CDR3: TGTGCCAGCAGCTTGTCAAACTTTAACTATGGCTACACCTTC.

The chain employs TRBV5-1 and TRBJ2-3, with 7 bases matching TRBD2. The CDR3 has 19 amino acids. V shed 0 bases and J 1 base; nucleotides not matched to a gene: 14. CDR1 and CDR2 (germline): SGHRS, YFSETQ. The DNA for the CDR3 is TGCGCCAGCAGCTTGGCCGTCGGAGCGGGAACCTCTGGCACAGATACGCAGTATTTT. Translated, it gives CASSLAVGAGTSGTDTQYF.

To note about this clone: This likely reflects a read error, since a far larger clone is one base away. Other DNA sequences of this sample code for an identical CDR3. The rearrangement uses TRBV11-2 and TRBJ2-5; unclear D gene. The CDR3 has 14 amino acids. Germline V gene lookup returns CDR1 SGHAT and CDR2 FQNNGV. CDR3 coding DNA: TGTGCCAGCAGCTTGGCAGGTTACCAAGAAACCCAGTACTTC. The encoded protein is CASSLAGYQETQYF.

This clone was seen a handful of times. In nucleotides, the CDR3 is TGTGCCAGCATACCGACAGGGGGGGGCGTTGCTGAAGCTTTCTTT. Translation: CASIPTGGGVAEAFF. The rearrangement uses TRBV2 and TRBJ1-1, with 9 positions matching TRBD1. The CDR3 totals 15 residues. CDR1 SNHLY and CDR2 FYNNEI come from the germline V gene. V lost 7 bases and J lost 6; bases outside the gene matches: 12.

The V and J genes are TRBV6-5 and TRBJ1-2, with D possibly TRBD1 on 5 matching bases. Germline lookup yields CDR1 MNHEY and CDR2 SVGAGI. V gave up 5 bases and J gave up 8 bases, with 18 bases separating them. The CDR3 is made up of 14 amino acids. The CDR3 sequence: CASSMDGTQGGYTF. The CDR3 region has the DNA TGTGCCAGCAGTATGGACGGGACCCAAGGGGGCTACACCTTC.

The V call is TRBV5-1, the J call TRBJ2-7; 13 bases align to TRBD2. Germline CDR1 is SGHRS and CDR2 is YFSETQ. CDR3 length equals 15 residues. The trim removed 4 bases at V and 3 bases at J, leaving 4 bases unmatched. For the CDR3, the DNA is TGCGCCAGCAGCCCCGGACTAGCGGGAGTCTACGAGCAGTACTTC. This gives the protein CASSPGLAGVYEQYF.

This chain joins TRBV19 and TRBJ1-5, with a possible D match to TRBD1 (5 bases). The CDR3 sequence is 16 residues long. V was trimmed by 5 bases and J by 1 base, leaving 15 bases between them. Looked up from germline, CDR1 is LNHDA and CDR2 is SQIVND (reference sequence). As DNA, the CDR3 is TGTGCCAGTAGTCCCCTGGGGCAAGGGAGCAATCAGCCCCAGCATTTT. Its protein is CASSPLGQGSNQPQHF.

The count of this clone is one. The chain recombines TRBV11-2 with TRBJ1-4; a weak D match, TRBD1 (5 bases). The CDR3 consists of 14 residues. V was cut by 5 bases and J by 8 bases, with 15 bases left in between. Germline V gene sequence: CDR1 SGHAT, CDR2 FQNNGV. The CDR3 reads CASSPLGREEKLFF. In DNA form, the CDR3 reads TGTGCCAGCAGCCCTCTCGGCAGGGAAGAAAAACTGTTTTTT.

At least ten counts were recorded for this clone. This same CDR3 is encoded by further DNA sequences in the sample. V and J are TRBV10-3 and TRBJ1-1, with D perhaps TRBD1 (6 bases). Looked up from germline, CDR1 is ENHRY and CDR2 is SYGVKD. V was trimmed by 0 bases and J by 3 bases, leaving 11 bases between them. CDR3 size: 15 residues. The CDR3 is CAISESTRGYTEAFF. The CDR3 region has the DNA TGTGCCATCAGTGAGTCAACCAGGGGCTACACTGAAGCTTTCTTT.

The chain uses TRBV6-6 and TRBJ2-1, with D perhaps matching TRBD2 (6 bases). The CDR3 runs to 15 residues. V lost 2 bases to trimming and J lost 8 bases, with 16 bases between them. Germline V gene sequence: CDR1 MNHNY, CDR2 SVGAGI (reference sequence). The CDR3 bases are TGTGCCAGCAGTTACGGGGACTCCACCGAGGATGAGCAGTTCTTC. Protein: CASSYGDSTEDEQFF.

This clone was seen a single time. The CDR3 nucleotides read TGCGCCAGCAGCCGTCGGGTAGCGGGAGGAGCAGATACGCAGTATTTT. Residues: CASSRRVAGGADTQYF. V is TRBV4-3 and J is TRBJ2-3; 10 nucleotides match TRBD2. The germline gives CDR1 LGHNA, CDR2 YSLEER. The CDR3 has 16 residues. Trimming took 4 bases from V and 4 from J; bases not matched to a gene: 8.

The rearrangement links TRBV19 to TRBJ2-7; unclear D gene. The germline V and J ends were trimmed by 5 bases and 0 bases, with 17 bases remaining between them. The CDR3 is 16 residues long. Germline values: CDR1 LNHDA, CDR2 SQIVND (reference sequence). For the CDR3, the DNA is TGTGCCAGTAGTCCTATAGGAACTTTCAGCTCCTACGAGCAGTACTTC. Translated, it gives CASSPIGTFSSYEQYF.

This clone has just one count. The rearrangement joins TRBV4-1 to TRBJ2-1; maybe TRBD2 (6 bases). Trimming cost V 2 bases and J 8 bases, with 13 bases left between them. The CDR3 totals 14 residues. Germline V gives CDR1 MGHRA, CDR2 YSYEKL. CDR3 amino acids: CASSQLTSIDEQFF. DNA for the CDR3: TGCGCCAGCAGCCAACTAACTAGCATCGATGAGCAGTTCTTC.

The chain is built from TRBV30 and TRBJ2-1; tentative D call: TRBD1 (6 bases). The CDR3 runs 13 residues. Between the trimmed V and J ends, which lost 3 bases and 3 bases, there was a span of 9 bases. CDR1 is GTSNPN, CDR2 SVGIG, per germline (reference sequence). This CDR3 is CAWSGQFYNEQFF. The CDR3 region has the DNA TGTGCCTGGAGCGGACAGTTCTACAATGAGCAGTTCTTC.

CDR3 protein: CASSHGAGTNSPLHF. CDR3 coding DNA: TGTGCCAGCAGCCACGGGGCAGGGACGAATTCACCCCTCCACTTT. V gene TRBV7-2 combines with J gene TRBJ1-6; the D gene is possibly TRBD1 (5 bases). V was pared by 5 bases and J by 7 bases, with 15 bases between. Germline V gene sequence: CDR1 SGHTA, CDR2 FQGNSA. CDR3 size: 15 residues.

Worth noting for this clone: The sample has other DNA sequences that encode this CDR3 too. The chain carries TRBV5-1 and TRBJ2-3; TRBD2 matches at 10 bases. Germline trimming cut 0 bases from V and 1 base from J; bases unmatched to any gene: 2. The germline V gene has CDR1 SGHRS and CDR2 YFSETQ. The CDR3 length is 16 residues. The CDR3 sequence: CASSLALAGGTDTQYF. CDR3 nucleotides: TGCGCCAGCAGCTTGGCTCTAGCGGGGGGCACAGATACGCAGTATTTT.

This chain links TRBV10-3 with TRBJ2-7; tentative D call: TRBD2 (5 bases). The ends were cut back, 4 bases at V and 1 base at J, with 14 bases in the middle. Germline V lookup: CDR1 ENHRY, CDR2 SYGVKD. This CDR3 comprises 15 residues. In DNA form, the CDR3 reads TGTGCCATCAGTGGAAACCGGGAACAGTCCTACGAGCAGTACTTC. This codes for CAISGNREQSYEQYF.

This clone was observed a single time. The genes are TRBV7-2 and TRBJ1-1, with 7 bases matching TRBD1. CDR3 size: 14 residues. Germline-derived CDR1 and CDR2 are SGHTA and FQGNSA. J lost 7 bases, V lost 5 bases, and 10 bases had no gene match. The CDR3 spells CASSPDRWVGEAFF. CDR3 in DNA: TGTGCCAGCAGCCCGGACAGGTGGGTTGGTGAAGCTTTCTTT. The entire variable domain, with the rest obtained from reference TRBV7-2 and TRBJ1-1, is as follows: GAGVSQSPSNKVTEKGKDVELRCDPISGHTALYWYRQSLGQGLEFLIYFQGNSAPDKSGLPSDRFSAERTGGSVSTLTIQRTQQEDSAVYLCASSPDRWVGEAFFGQGTRLTVV.

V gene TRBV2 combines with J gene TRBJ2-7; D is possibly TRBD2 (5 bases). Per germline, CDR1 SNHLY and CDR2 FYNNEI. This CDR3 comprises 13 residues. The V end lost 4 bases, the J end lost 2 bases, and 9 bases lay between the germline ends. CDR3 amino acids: CASSGGYPYEQYF. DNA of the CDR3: TGTGCCAGCAGTGGAGGGTACCCCTACGAGCAGTACTTC.

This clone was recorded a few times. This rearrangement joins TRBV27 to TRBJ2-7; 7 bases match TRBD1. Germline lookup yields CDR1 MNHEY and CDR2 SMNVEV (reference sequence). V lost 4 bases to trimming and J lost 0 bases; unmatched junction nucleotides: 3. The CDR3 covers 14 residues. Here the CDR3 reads CASSSTGSSYEQYF. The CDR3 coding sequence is TGTGCCAGCAGTTCGACAGGGAGCTCCTACGAGCAGTACTTC.

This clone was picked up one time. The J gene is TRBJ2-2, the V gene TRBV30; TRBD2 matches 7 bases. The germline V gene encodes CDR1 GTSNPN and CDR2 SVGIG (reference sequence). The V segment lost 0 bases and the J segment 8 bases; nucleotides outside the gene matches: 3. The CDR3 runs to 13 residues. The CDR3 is CAWSVLAVGELFF. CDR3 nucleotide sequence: TGTGCCTGGAGTGTGCTAGCGGTGGGGGAGCTGTTTTTT.

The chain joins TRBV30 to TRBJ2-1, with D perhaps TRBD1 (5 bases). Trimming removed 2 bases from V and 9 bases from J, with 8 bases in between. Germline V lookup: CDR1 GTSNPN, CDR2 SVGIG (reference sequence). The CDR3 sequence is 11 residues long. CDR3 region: CAWSKGIEQFF. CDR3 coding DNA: TGTGCCTGGAGTAAGGGGATTGAGCAGTTCTTC.

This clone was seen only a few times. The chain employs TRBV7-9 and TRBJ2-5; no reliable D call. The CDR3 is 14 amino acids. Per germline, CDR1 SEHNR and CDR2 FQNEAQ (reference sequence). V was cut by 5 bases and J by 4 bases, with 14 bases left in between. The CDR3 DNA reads TGTGCCAGCAGCCGAGTAGAACAGCGAGAGACCCAGTACTTC. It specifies CASSRVEQRETQYF.

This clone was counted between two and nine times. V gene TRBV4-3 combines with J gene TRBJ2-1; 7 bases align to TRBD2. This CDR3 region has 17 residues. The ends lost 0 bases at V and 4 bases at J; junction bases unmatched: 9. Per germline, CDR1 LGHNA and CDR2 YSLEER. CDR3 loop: CASSQDWGGSSYNEQFF. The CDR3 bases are TGCGCCAGCAGCCAAGATTGGGGCGGGAGTTCGTACAATGAGCAGTTCTTC.